The following is a T cell receptor (beta chain) sequence with its context. The antigen remains undetermined. The library came from three nested PCR rounds adapted from ARM-PCR protocols. Via MiXCR, TCRdb re-called the multiplex PCR reads, giving one row per CDR3 protein. The table shows around 120,000 distinct CDR3 sequences, with about 66% occurring only once. This sample is drawn from a study of tumor and adjacent non-tumor tissue in lung cancer. Study background: There were approximately twelve adenocarcinoma, a couple of squamous cell carcinoma and 1 small cell lung cancer cases. Samples averaged roughly 4.3 million productive TCRbeta reads each. Overall study findings and caveats: Patients with more diverse tumor TCRs had worse survival. Normal lung showed higher cumulative top 100 clone frequency than tumor.

The template was RNA from unsorted bulk tissue. Germline V gene data show CDR1 as LNHDA and CDR2 as SQIVND (reference sequence). The CDR3 has 14 residues. Trimming shortened V by 1 base and J by 6 bases, and 11 bases separated the two germline ends. Sequenced: lung tumor tissue. The rearrangement links TRBV19 to TRBJ2-3; tentative D call: TRBD1 (5 bases). This clonotype was sampled from a man aged 25 to 40 with non-small cell lung cancer. The CDR3 sequence is CASSIVSGSDTQYF. CDR3 in DNA: TGTGCCAGTAGTATAGTATCAGGGTCCGATACGCAGTATTTT.